Presented here are 32 T cell receptor beta chains from one specimen sequenced in a study of T cell repertoires in cytomegalovirus infection. Each CDR3 protein is one row after TCRdb ran MiXCR on the reads. Here the sample spans under 200,000 distinct CDR3 sequences, roughly 9% being singletons. Sequencing was carried out using PBMCs. These TCRs come from a human donor in good health (CMV status not recorded). Some clones in this sample may be carry-over from other donors' samples.

This clonotype has a count of ten or more. This chain uses TRBV6-2 or TRBV6-3 with TRBJ1-2, with TRBD1 as a possible D gene (5 bases). The V end was cut by 6 bases, the J end by 7 bases, with 12 bases between. Germline CDR1 and CDR2: MNHEY and SVGEGT. This CDR3 contains 12 residues. CDR3 loop: CASSLDSGGYTF. CDR3 sequence (DNA): TGTGCCAGCAGCCTCGACAGTGGTGGCTACACCTTC.

This clonotype was observed a few times. The V and J genes are TRBV20-1 and TRBJ2-1, with D possibly matching TRBD1 (5 bases). With 0 bases removed from V and 7 bases from J, the gap between germline ends came to 13 bases. There are 14 residues in the CDR3. Germline V CDR1 and CDR2: DFQATT, SNEGSKA (reference sequence). CDR3 DNA: TGCAGTGCTAGAGATACAGGCCGCCTGAATGAGCAGTTCTTC. Protein sequence: CSARDTGRLNEQFF.

The genes are TRBV3-1 and TRBJ1-1; TRBD1 aligns across 10 bases. Per the germline V gene, CDR1 is LGHDT and CDR2 is YNNKEL (reference sequence). This CDR3 has 16 residues. Losses at the gene ends were 4 bases for V and 0 bases for J; bases not matched to a gene: 5. The CDR3 nucleotides are TGTGCCAGCAGCCGAGGACAGGGGGGGATGAACACTGAAGCTTTCTTT. Translation: CASSRGQGGMNTEAFF.

The table lists this clonotype with many counts. This chain joins TRBV7-2 and TRBJ2-5; D might be TRBD1 (5 bases). V gave up 1 base and J gave up 3 bases, with 9 bases separating them. The germline V gene encodes CDR1 SGHTA and CDR2 FQGNSA. The CDR3 consists of 14 residues. The chain's CDR3 is CASSLDRGKETQYF. The CDR3 DNA is TGTGCCAGCAGCTTAGATAGGGGAAAAGAGACCCAGTACTTC.

This clonotype appeared many times. V and J are TRBV7-2 and TRBJ2-7; possibly TRBD2 for D (6 bases). V dropped 1 base and J dropped 2 bases, with 27 bases sitting between them. Looked up from germline, CDR1 is SGHTA and CDR2 is FQGNSA. The CDR3 length is 20 residues. The CDR3 DNA follows: TGTGCCAGCAGCTTAGGGTTGGGCGGGGCTGCCCCGACAGCCGCCTACGAGCAGTACTTC. This codes for CASSLGLGGAAPTAAYEQYF. Looking up the rest from reference TRBV7-2 and TRBJ2-7 gives the full variable domain: GAGVSQSPSNKVTEKGKDVELRCDPISGHTALYWYRQSLGQGLEFLIYFQGNSAPDKSGLPSDRFSAERTGGSVSTLTIQRTQQEDSAVYLCASSLGLGGAAPTAAYEQYFGPGTRLTVT.

This clonotype was seen ten or more times. The V gene is TRBV19, the J gene TRBJ2-5; no clear D gene. Germline values: CDR1 LNHDA, CDR2 SQIVND (reference sequence). Trimming shortened V by 3 bases and J by 0 bases, and 8 bases separated the two germline ends. The CDR3 runs 14 residues. The CDR3 is CASSIGSNQETQYF. DNA for the CDR3: TGTGCCAGTAGTATTGGTAGCAACCAAGAGACCCAGTACTTC.

This clonotype was detected many times. The chain is built from TRBV7-9 and TRBJ2-7; 15 positions match TRBD2. The CDR3 contains 18 residues. Losses at the gene ends were 0 bases for V and 2 bases for J; bases not matched to a gene: 5. CDR1 SEHNR and CDR2 FQNEAQ come from the germline V gene (reference sequence). The CDR3: CASSLAGTSGGSAYEQYF. The CDR3 DNA is TGTGCCAGCAGCTTAGCCGGGACTAGCGGGGGGTCCGCCTACGAGCAGTACTTC.

This clonotype showed up many times. The chain has TRBV2 and TRBJ2-1, with TRBD2 identical over 11 bases. This CDR3 contains 15 residues. J gave up 3 bases and V 7 bases, and 5 bases lay outside the gene matches. The germline gives CDR1 SNHLY, CDR2 FYNNEI. CDR3 sequence: CASTPGTSGYNEQFF. The CDR3 DNA is TGTGCCAGCACCCCGGGGACTAGCGGCTACAATGAGCAGTTCTTC.

This clonotype was counted between two and nine times. This CDR3 is CASSAGDYTDTQYF. The DNA for the CDR3 is TGTGCCAGCAGCGCGGGGGACTACACAGATACGCAGTATTTT. The rearrangement links TRBV9 to TRBJ2-3; 7 bases are a match to TRBD2. Germline CDR1 SGDLS, CDR2 YYNGEE. The CDR3 sequence is 14 residues long. V shed 3 bases and J 2 bases; nucleotides not matched to a gene: 3.

CDR3 bases: TGTGCCAGCAGTTTAGGGGTAACCACCGGGGAGCTGTTTTTT. Translation: CASSLGVTTGELFF. The chain recombines TRBV28 with TRBJ2-2, with D unresolved. CDR1 and CDR2 from the germline V gene are MDHEN and SYDVKM. V was shortened by 2 bases and J by 4 bases, with 8 bases between the two germline ends. This CDR3 has 14 residues.

In this sample, this clonotype turned up many times. J is TRBJ1-5 and V is TRBV29-1, with no clear D. The CDR3 runs to 13 residues. The V end lost 5 bases, the J end lost 2 bases, and 10 bases lay between the germline ends. Germline V CDR1 and CDR2: SQVTM, ANQGSEA. In DNA, the CDR3 is TGCAGCGTTCTAGGTGGCCGCAATCAGCCCCAGCATTTT. Its translation: CSVLGGRNQPQHF.

This clonotype has just a few counts. The CDR3 region has the DNA TGTGCCACCAGTGGGGATCCGGACAGGGGGCCGCCATCTGGAAACACCATATATTTT. This translates into CATSGDPDRGPPSGNTIYF. The V and J genes are TRBV24-1 and TRBJ1-3, with 11 bases identical to TRBD1. Trimming removed 5 bases from V and 1 base from J; junction bases left unmatched: 12. From germline, CDR1 is KGHDR and CDR2 SFDVKD. The CDR3 has 19 residues.

This clonotype was counted many times. V gene TRBV7-4 combines with J gene TRBJ1-4, with D possibly TRBD1 on 6 matching bases. V lost 5 bases, J lost 1 base, and 20 bases lay in between. The CDR3 totals 18 residues. CDR1 and CDR2 from the germline V gene are SGHVT and SQSDAQ. DNA for the CDR3: TGTGCCAGCAGCCTCAAGAGGGGGGGCAGAGGAACTAATGAAAAACTGTTTTTT. Translated: CASSLKRGGRGTNEKLFF.

This clonotype has a count of ten or more. V usage is TRBV7-2 and J usage is TRBJ2-7; 9 bases are shared with TRBD2. CDR1 and CDR2 (germline): SGHTA, FQGNSA. With 5 bases clipped from V and 3 bases from J, the junction kept 8 bases outside the gene matches. The CDR3 sequence is 15 residues long. Here the CDR3 DNA reads TGTGCCAGCAGCCCGCGGGGGGGCACCGACTACGAGCAGTACTTC. The encoded protein is CASSPRGGTDYEQYF.

This clonotype came up many times. V is TRBV6-2 or TRBV6-3 and J is TRBJ1-5; 7 positions match TRBD1. In germline, CDR1 is MNHEY, CDR2 SVGEGT. The CDR3 is 14 amino acids. J gave up 4 bases and V 6 bases, and 6 bases lay outside the gene matches. The CDR3 sequence is CASREGQINQPQHF. The DNA of the CDR3 is TGTGCCAGCAGGGAGGGACAGATTAATCAGCCCCAGCATTTT.

The chain combines TRBV19 with TRBJ2-5, with D perhaps TRBD1 or TRBD2 (6 bases each). Germline V CDR1 and CDR2: LNHDA, SQIVND (reference sequence). The CDR3 is made up of 13 amino acids. The V gene lost 6 bases and the J gene lost 5 bases, with 13 bases spanning the gap. As DNA, the CDR3 is TGTGCCAGTAGCGGGGGCGCGGGGGAGACCCAGTACTTC. Encoded protein: CASSGGAGETQYF. Looking up the rest from reference TRBV19 and TRBJ2-5 gives the full variable domain: DGGITQSPKYLFRKEGQNVTLSCEQNLNHDAMYWYRQDPGQGLRLIYYSQIVNDFQKGDIAEGYSVSREKKESFPLTVTSAQKNPTAFYLCASSGGAGETQYFGPGTRLLVL.

In the case of this clonotype: This may arise from a read error, as a much more abundant clone is one base away. The chain has TRBV7-2 and TRBJ1-5; no definite D call. Trimming took off 7 bases at V and 2 bases at J, with 9 bases between the two ends. CDR3 length: 13 amino acids. Germline CDR1 and CDR2: SGHTA and FQGNSA. The DNA for the CDR3 is TGTGCCAGCACCATCAGTTGCAATCAGCCCCAGCATTTT. Amino acid sequence: CASTISCNQPQHF.

This clonotype was observed a few times. The chain has TRBV29-1 and TRBJ2-2; TRBD1 aligns across 7 bases. The CDR3 has 15 amino acids. With V trimmed by 5 bases and J by 4 bases, 10 bases remained unmatched. Germline V CDR1 and CDR2: SQVTM, ANQGSEA. As DNA, the CDR3 is TGCAGCGTTTACGACAGACAGGGCCGCACCGGGGAGCTGTTTTTT. The encoded protein is CSVYDRQGRTGELFF.

This clonotype was counted between two and nine times. The rearrangement joins TRBV6-2 or TRBV6-3 to TRBJ2-3; 7 nucleotides line up with TRBD2. Germline V gene lookup returns CDR1 MNHEY and CDR2 SVGEGT. Germline trimming cut 5 bases from V and 2 bases from J; bases unmatched to any gene: 4. CDR3 length: 14 amino acids. The CDR3 is CASSTGTNTDTQYF. In nucleotides, the CDR3 is TGTGCCAGCAGTACCGGGACTAACACAGATACGCAGTATTTT.

The chain employs TRBV27 and TRBJ2-7; TRBD2 might be the D (6 bases). CDR3 size: 14 residues. V dropped 5 bases and J dropped 2 bases, with 13 bases sitting between them. The V gene's germline CDR1 is MNHEY and CDR2 SMNVEV (reference sequence). As DNA, the CDR3 is TGTGCCAGCAGTCTCTGGACTATCCCCTACGAGCAGTACTTC. Its protein product is CASSLWTIPYEQYF.

V usage is TRBV28 and J usage is TRBJ2-7; D is unclear. Trimming removed 7 bases at V and 0 bases at J, with 13 bases between. The CDR3 contains 14 residues. Germline V gene sequence: CDR1 MDHEN, CDR2 SYDVKM. CDR3 DNA sequence: TGTGCCAGCACTGTCGGGCGTAGCTCCTACGAGCAGTACTTC. Translating gives CASTVGRSSYEQYF.

The V and J genes are TRBV7-8 and TRBJ1-1; D unresolved. In germline, CDR1 is SGHVS, CDR2 FQNEAQ. There are 13 residues in the CDR3. The V end lost 5 bases, the J end lost 7 bases, and 14 bases lay between the germline ends. The CDR3 DNA reads as TGTGCCAGCAGCCCAGAGATAATTGGTGAAGCTTTCTTT. It is translated as CASSPEIIGEAFF.

In this sample, this clonotype turned up a few times. The chain uses TRBV28 and TRBJ2-7, with D uncertain. V lost 8 bases to trimming and J lost 2 bases, with 16 bases between them. Germline V gene data show CDR1 as MDHEN and CDR2 as SYDVKM. There are 14 residues in the CDR3. The CDR3 region has the DNA TGTGCCAGCTTTCACGGCGGCAGCCCCTACGAGCAGTACTTC. Translating it yields CASFHGGSPYEQYF.

This clonotype was picked up many times. The genes are TRBV28 and TRBJ2-1; 7 bases map to TRBD2. V gave up 8 bases and J gave up 1 base; unmatched junction bases: 5. This CDR3 contains 14 residues. Germline V gives CDR1 MDHEN, CDR2 SYDVKM. CDR3 amino acids: CASGGGESYNEQFF. CDR3 sequence (DNA): TGTGCCAGCGGGGGGGGGGAGTCCTACAATGAGCAGTTCTTC. Using reference TRBV28 and TRBJ2-1 for the parts outside the CDR3, the full variable domain is DVKVTQSSRYLVKRTGEKVFLECVQDMDHENMFWYRQDPGLGLRLIYFSYDVKMKEKGDIPEGYSVSREKKERFSLILESASTNQTSMYLCASGGGESYNEQFFGPGTRLTVL.

The table lists this clonotype with many counts. The chain has TRBV12-3 or TRBV12-4 and TRBJ2-3; D might be TRBD1 (6 bases). The CDR3 length is 15 residues. Deletions cut 5 bases from V and 4 bases from J, with 16 bases between. The CDR3 DNA reads TGTGCCAGCAGTGACGACAGGTTTATTGCAGATACGCAGTATTTT. Translated: CASSDDRFIADTQYF.

This clonotype came up many times. The chain has TRBV7-8 and TRBJ2-3; TRBD2 agrees at 8 bases. Germline CDR1 reads SGHVS; CDR2 reads FQNEAQ. This CDR3 spans 16 amino acids. The J segment lost 1 base and the V segment lost 1 base, leaving 4 bases of the junction unmatched. CDR3 in DNA: TGTGCCAGCAGCTTAGGAATCGGGGGGGGCACAGATACGCAGTATTTT. Protein sequence: CASSLGIGGGTDTQYF.

This clonotype was seen ten or more times. The chain has TRBV28 and TRBJ1-1; D possibly corresponds to TRBD1 (6 bases). The germline V and J ends were trimmed by 6 bases and 6 bases, with 14 bases remaining between them. The CDR3 spans 13 residues. CDR1 is MDHEN and CDR2 is SYDVKM in the germline V gene. The CDR3 nucleotides are TGTGCCAGCAGGAAACAGGGTGTACCTGAAGCTTTCTTT. As protein: CASRKQGVPEAFF.

The chain recombines TRBV7-3 with TRBJ2-1; 11 bases match TRBD1. CDR1 and CDR2 (germline): SGHTA, FQGTGA. This CDR3 has 16 amino acids. V shed 2 bases and J 7 bases; nucleotides not matched to a gene: 7. The CDR3: CASSLPGQGARNEQFF. The CDR3 nucleotides are TGTGCCAGCAGCTTACCCGGACAGGGGGCGAGGAATGAGCAGTTCTTC.

This clonotype has just a few counts. The gene calls are TRBV5-5 and TRBJ1-2, with a possible D match to TRBD1 (5 bases). Trimming removed 3 bases from V and 1 base from J, with 16 bases in between. Germline V gene sequence: CDR1 SGHKS, CDR2 YYEKEE (reference sequence). This CDR3 spans 16 amino acids. CDR3 bases: TGTGCCAGCAGCTGGGAGCCGGGACGGAGTAACTATGGCTACACCTTC. Encoded protein: CASSWEPGRSNYGYTF.

This clonotype appeared many times. The V call is TRBV7-2, the J call TRBJ1-5; no clear D. Germline lookup yields CDR1 SGHTA and CDR2 FQGNSA. This CDR3 has 19 residues. V lost 0 bases, J lost 0 bases, and 18 bases lay in between. CDR3 region: CASSLAPFTHLFSNQPQHF. In nucleotides, the CDR3 is TGTGCCAGCAGCTTAGCGCCCTTCACTCATCTATTTAGCAATCAGCCCCAGCATTTT. The variable domain in full, with the rest retrieved from reference TRBV7-2 and TRBJ1-5, is GAGVSQSPSNKVTEKGKDVELRCDPISGHTALYWYRQSLGQGLEFLIYFQGNSAPDKSGLPSDRFSAERTGGSVSTLTIQRTQQEDSAVYLCASSLAPFTHLFSNQPQHFGDGTRLSIL.

The rearrangement joins TRBV7-2 to TRBJ2-1; TRBD2 might be the D (5 bases). CDR1 SGHTA and CDR2 FQGNSA come from the germline V gene. This CDR3 has 14 amino acids. Trimming removed 3 bases from V and 6 bases from J, with 12 bases in between. CDR3 protein: CASSFSNGGNEQFF. The DNA for the CDR3 is TGTGCCAGCAGCTTTTCCAACGGAGGCAATGAGCAGTTCTTC.

This clonotype was seen at least ten times. The chain combines TRBV7-2 with TRBJ2-7; a weak D match, TRBD1 (6 bases). The V end lost 5 bases, the J end lost 4 bases, and 15 bases lay between the germline ends. The germline V gene has CDR1 SGHTA and CDR2 FQGNSA. The CDR3 length is 14 residues. This CDR3 reads CASSPRYREYEQYF. The CDR3 bases are TGTGCCAGCAGCCCTAGGTACAGGGAGTACGAGCAGTACTTC.